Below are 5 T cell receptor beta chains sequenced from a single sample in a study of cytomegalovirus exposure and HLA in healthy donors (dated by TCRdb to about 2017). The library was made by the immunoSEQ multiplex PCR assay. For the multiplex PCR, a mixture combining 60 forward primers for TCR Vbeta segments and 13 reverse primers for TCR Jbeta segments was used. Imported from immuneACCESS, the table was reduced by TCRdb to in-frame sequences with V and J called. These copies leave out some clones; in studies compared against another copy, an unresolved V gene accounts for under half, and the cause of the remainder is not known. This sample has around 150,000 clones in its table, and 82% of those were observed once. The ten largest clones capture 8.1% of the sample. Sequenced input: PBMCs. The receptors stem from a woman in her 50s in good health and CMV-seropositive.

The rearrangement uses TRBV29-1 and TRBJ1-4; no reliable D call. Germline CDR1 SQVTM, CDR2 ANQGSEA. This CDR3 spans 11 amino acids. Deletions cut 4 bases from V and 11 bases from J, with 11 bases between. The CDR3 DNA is TGCAGCGTTGCCATGTGGGAGAAACTGTTTTTT. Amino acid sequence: CSVAMWEKLFF.

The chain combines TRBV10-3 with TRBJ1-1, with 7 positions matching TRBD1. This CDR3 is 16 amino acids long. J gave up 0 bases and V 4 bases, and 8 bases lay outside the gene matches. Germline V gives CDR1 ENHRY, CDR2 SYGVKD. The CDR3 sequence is CAISAFSQGMNTEAFF. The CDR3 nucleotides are TGTGCCATCAGTGCATTCTCACAGGGGATGAACACTGAAGCTTTCTTT.

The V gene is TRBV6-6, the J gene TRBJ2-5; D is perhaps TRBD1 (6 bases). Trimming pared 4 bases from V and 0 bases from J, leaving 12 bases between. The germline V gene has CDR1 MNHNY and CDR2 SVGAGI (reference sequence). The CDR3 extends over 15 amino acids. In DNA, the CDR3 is TGTGCCAGCAGTTTCCCCCGGGACAACCAAGAGACCCAGTACTTC. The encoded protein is CASSFPRDNQETQYF.

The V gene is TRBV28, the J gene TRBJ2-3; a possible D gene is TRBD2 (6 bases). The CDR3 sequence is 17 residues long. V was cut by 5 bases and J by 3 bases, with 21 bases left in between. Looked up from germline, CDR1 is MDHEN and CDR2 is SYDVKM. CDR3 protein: CASSDRPGAGRTDTQYF. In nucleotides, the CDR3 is TGTGCCAGCAGTGACCGCCCTGGGGCGGGAAGGACAGATACGCAGTATTTT.

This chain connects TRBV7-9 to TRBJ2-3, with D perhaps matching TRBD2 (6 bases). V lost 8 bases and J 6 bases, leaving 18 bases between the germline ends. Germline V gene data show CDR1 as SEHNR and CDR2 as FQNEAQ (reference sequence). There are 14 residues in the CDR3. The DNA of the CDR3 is TGTGCCAGCGGCAGGGCGCGGGACCCGGATACGCAGTATTTT. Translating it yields CASGRARDPDTQYF.